This T cell receptor beta chain appears in the sequencing data of a study of patients and donors after allogeneic stem cell transplantation. This CDR3 comprises 13 residues. CDR1 is LGHDT, CDR2 YNNKEL, per germline (reference sequence). V shed 5 bases and J 9 bases; nucleotides not matched to a gene: 6. This clonotype was seen a few times. TCRdb recomputed calls from the RT-PCR reads with MiXCR, one row per CDR3 protein. The repertoire includes some 960,000 distinct CDR3 sequences, more than 15% of them detected once, and approximately 5.9% sits in the top ten. The receptor's source is a human donor who was either an allogeneic HSCT recipient or a stem cell or donor lymphocyte infusion donor (not recorded which). It is not recorded whose cells these are; they may come from a transplant donor. The sequenced sample was blood, either unsorted or a sorted T cell fraction (not recorded which). J is TRBJ2-1 and V is TRBV3-1; TRBD1 matches 8 bases. The CDR3 DNA sequence: TGTGCCAGCAGCGCAGGGGGCCCGGCTGAGCAGTTCTTC. Protein sequence: CASSAGGPAEQFF.